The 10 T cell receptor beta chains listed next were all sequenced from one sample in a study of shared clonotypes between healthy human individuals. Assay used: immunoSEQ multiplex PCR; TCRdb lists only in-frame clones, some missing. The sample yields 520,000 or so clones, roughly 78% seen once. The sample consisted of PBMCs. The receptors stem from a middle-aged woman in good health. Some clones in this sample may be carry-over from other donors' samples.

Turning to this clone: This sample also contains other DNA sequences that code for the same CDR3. The DNA for the CDR3 is TGTGCCAGCAGCGTAGCAAGGGACACTGAAGCTTTCTTT. It codes for CASSVARDTEAFF. This chain connects TRBV9 to TRBJ1-1; no definite D call. Trimming took 0 bases from V and 3 from J, leaving 6 bases between them. Germline values: CDR1 SGDLS, CDR2 YYNGEE. CDR3 size: 13 residues.

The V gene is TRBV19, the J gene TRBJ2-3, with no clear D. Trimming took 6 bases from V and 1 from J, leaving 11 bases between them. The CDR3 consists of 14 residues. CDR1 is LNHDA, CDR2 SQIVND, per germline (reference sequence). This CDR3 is CASSGLVGTDTQYF. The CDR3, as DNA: TGTGCCAGTAGCGGGCTAGTTGGCACAGATACGCAGTATTTT.

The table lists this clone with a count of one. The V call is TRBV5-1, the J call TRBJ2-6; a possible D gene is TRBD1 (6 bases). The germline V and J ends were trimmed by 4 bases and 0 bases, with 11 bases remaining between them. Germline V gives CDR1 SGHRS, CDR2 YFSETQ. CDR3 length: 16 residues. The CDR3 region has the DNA TGCGCCAGCAGCCCGGACAGATTCTCTGGGGCCAACGTCCTGACTTTC. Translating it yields CASSPDRFSGANVLTF.

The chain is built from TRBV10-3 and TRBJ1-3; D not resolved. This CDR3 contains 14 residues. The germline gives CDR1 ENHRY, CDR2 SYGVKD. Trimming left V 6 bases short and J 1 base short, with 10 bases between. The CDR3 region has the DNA TGTGCCATCAGCGACGGAAAATCTGGAAACACCATATATTTT. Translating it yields CAISDGKSGNTIYF.

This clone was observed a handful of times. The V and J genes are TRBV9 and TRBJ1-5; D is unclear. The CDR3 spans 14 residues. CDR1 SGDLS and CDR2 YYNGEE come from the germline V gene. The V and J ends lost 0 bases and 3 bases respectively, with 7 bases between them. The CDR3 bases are TGTGCCAGCAGCGTAGGTAGCCCCAATCAGCCCCAGCATTTT. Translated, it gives CASSVGSPNQPQHF. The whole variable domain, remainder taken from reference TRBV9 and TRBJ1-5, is DSGVTQTPKHLITATGQRVTLRCSPRSGDLSVYWYQQSLDQGLQFLIQYYNGEERAKGNILERFSAQQFPDLHSELNLSSLELGDSALYFCASSVGSPNQPQHFGDGTRLSIL.

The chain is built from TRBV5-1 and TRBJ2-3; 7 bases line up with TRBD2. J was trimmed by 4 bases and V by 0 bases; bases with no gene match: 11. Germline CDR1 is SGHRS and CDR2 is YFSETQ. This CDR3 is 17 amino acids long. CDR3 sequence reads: CASSLEGRENGADTQYF. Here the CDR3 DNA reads TGCGCCAGCAGCTTGGAAGGGCGGGAGAATGGGGCAGATACGCAGTATTTT.

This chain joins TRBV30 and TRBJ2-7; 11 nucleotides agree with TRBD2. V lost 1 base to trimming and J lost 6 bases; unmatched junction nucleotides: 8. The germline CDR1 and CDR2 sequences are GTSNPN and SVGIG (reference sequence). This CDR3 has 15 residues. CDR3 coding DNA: TGTGCCTGGAGTGGAAGTAGCGGGAGGGCCGGCGAGCAGTACTTC. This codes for CAWSGSSGRAGEQYF.

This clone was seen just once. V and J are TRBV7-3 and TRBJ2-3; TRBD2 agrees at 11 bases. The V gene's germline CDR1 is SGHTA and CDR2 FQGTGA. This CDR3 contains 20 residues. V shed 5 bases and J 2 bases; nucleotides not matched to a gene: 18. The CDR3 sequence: CASSATRRSPSGGLTDTQYF. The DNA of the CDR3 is TGTGCCAGCAGCGCAACCAGACGATCCCCTAGCGGGGGGCTCACAGATACGCAGTATTTT. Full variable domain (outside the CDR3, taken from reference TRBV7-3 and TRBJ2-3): GAGVSQTPSNKVTEKGKYVELRCDPISGHTALYWYRQSLGQGPEFLIYFQGTGAADDSGLPNDRFFAVRPEGSVSTLKIQRTERGDSAVYLCASSATRRSPSGGLTDTQYFGPGTRLTVL.

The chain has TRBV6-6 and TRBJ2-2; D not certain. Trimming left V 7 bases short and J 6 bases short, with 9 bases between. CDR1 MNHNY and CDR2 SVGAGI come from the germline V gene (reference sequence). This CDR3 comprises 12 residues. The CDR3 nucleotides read TGTGCCAGCAAAGTGATTGCCGGGGAGCTGTTTTTT. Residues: CASKVIAGELFF.

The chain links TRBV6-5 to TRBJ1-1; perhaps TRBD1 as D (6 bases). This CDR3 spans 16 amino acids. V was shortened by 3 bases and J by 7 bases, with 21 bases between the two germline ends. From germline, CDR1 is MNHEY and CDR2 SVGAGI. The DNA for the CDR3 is TGTGCCAGCAGTTATAATAGGGACATCGCCGTTCGTGAAGCTTTCTTT. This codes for CASSYNRDIAVREAFF.